Below, one TCR beta chain is given with its context. Its antigen is unidentified. CDR3 length equals 13 residues. In germline, CDR1 is MNHEY, CDR2 SVGEGT. V shed 6 bases, J shed 4 bases, and the junction held 3 bases outside the gene matches. TCRdb independently ran MiXCR on the RT-PCR reads; one entry per CDR3 protein. The table records about 160,000 distinct CDR3 sequences, 11% of them present only once. The data originate from a study of response to subunit inactivated influenza vaccine. The study, taken as a whole, reports: Authors suggested each seasonal flu vaccination may recruit only limited numbers of new T cells.

The specimen was non-naive T cells sorted from PBMCs, collected about 40 days after vaccination. The gene calls are TRBV6-2 or TRBV6-3 and TRBJ1-2, with 9 positions matching TRBD1. The clonotype was recovered from a middle-aged man who received an inactivated influenza vaccine. The CDR3 spells CASRPGQGYGYTF. The CDR3, as DNA: TGTGCCAGCAGACCGGGACAGGGCTATGGCTACACCTTC.